This TCR beta chain is from a study of T cell responses to AZD1222 COVID-19 vaccine (dated by TCRdb to about 2021). Looking at the study overall: A total of over 230 trial participants underwent TCR sequencing, of whom approximately 200 had received two doses of AZD1222 and around 26 had received two doses of the MenACWY control vaccine. Trial participants were enrolled by age into 18-55, 56-69 and 70-plus year subgroups, with about 150, 27 and 61 TCR-sequenced participants respectively.

As regards this clone: The clone's antigen remains unknown. At one boundary the junction diverges from the germline segment, which might be a read error.

From its cysteine to its phenylalanine, the CDR3 spans 14 amino acids. The retained sequence is limited to the CDR3, 42 bases, with the frame set at the first base. The germline V gene (reference sequence) gives CDR1 as LNHDA and CDR2 as SQIVND. Reading the label with the study, this specimen's time point is: about 28 days (+/-7) after the second vaccine dose. AZD1222 recipients given second doses at about 4 weeks or at about 12 weeks were pooled, since spike-specific TCR depth and breadth were not found to differ between the two schedules. Samples from vaccinated people were obtained from the UK trials COV001 and COV002, which included a single-blind randomized controlled phase 2/3 trial of AZD1222 (ChAdOx1 nCoV-19) in healthy adults. For TCRbeta chain sequencing, PBMC samples from trial participants were taken at day 0 and at day 28 after the second dose. Overall results and qualifications from the work: Only 5 to 7 AZD1222 recipients were SARS-CoV-2 seropositive at baseline, limiting conclusions about previously exposed vaccinees. Reportedly, close to half of the unique spike-specific TCRs recognized epitopes lying outside the regions that are mutated in the B.1.351 and B.1.1.7 variants. The vaccine-associated CD4 TCRs covered the entire spike protein, and the dominant responses fell in regions 160-218 and 743-854. Participants were mostly white British, with more females than males. The authors suggested clonal diversity may have been underestimated. In the small 56-69-year group, the increase in depth fell short of significance, most likely because of low power. After two AZD1222 doses, both the breadth and the depth of spike-specific TCRs were significantly higher than at day 0 and than in MenACWY recipients. No day 14 peak-response samples were available, so repertoires were characterized only after the peak T cell response.

The CDR3 regions of human TCRbeta chains were analyzed by immunosequencing. As for the original processing: TCRs in the repertoires were matched against a reference library of SARS-CoV-2-specific TCRs that had been generated with the MIRA antigen-specificity platform. Breadth meant the fraction of unique TCRs that were SARS-CoV-2-associated, whereas depth meant the fraction of total T cells that were SARS-CoV-2-associated. Using the MIRA data, every spike-specific TCR was mapped to the spike region that the TCR reacted to and assigned to either a CD4 or a CD8 class. Log10-transformed breadth and depth values were compared by one-way ANOVA with Sidak's multiple comparisons tests. TCRdb retrieved this table from immuneACCESS and kept in-frame rearrangements only. Not all clones are present; in checked studies, unresolved V genes account for under half, and no reason is known for the remainder. D and trimming were read from the DNA, whereas the V and J calls and clone size are those reported in that table. For this sample there are roughly 170,000 clones; 90% to 95% appear just once. In total, the top ten clones hold 1.5% to 2% of the sample.

The chain was built from TRBV19 and TRBJ1-2; the D gene lacks a confident call. This receptor was identified in an adult who received the AZD1222 COVID-19 vaccine. The material sequenced was peripheral blood, taken 28 days after the second AZD1222 dose. The bases are TGTGCCATTAGTCAGGCATACAAGGACTATGGCTACACCTTC. Translated, it reads CAISQAYKDYGYTF.